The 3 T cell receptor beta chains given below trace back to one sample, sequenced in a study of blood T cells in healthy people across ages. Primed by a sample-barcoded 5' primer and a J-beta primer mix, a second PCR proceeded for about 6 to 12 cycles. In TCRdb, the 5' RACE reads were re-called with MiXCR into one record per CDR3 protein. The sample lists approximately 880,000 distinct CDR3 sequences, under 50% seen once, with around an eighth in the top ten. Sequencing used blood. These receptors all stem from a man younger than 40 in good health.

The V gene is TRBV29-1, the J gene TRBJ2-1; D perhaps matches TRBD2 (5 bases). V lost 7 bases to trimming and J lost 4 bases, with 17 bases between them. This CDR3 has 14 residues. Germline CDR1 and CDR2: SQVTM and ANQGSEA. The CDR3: CSAQIQRQYNEQFF. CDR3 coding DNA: TGCAGCGCTCAGATACAGCGGCAGTACAATGAGCAGTTCTTC.

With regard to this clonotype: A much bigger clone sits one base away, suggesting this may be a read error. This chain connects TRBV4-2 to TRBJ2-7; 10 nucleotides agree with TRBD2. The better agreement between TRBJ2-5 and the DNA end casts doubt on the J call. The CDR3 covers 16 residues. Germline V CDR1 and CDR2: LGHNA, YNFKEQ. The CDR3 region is CAGSQDETSGLATQYF. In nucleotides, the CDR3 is TGTGCCGGCAGCCAAGATGAGACTAGCGGGCTTGCGACCCAGTACTTC.

The CDR3 DNA follows: TGCAGTGCGCCGCCCGGGACTCACTACAATGAGCAGTTCTTC. Its protein is CSAPPGTHYNEQFF. V gene TRBV20-1 combines with J gene TRBJ2-1, with D possibly TRBD2 on 6 matching bases. The CDR3 has 14 amino acids. V was shortened by 6 bases and J by 3 bases, with 15 bases between the two germline ends. In germline, CDR1 is DFQATT, CDR2 SNEGSKA (reference sequence).